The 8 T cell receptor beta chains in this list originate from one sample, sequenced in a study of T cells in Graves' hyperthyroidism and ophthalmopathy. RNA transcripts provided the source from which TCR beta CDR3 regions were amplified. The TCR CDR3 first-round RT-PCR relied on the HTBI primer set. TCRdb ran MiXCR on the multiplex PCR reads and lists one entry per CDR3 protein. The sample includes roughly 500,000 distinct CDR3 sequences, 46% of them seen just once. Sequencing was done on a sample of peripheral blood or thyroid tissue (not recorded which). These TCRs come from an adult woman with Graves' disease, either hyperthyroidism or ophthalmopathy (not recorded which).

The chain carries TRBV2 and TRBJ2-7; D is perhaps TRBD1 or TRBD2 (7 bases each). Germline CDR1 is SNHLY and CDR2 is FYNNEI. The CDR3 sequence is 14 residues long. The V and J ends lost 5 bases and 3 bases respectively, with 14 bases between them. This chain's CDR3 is CASSSRGGDYEQYF. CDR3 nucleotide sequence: TGTGCCAGCAGTTCCAGGGGGGGAGACTACGAGCAGTACTTC. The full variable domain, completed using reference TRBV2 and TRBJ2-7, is EPEVTQTPSHQVTQMGQEVILRCVPISNHLYFYWYRQILGQKVEFLVSFYNNEISEKSEIFDDQFSVERPDGSNFTLKIRSTKLEDSAMYFCASSSRGGDYEQYFGPGTRLTVT.

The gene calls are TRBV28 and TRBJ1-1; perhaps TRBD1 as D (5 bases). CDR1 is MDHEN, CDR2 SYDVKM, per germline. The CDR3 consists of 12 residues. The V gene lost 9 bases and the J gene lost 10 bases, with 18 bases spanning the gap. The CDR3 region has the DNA TGTGCCAGTGGGTTTGGAGGGGCACGAGCTTTCTTT. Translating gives CASGFGGARAFF. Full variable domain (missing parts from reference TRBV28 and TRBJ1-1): DVKVTQSSRYLVKRTGEKVFLECVQDMDHENMFWYRQDPGLGLRLIYFSYDVKMKEKGDIPEGYSVSREKKERFSLILESASTNQTSMYLCASGFGGARAFFGQGTRLTVV.

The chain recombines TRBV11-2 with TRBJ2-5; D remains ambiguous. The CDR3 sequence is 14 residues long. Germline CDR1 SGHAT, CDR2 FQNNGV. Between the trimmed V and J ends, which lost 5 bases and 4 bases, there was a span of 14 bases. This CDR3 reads CASSPSRASETQYF. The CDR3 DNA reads TGTGCCAGCAGCCCCAGTAGGGCATCAGAGACCCAGTACTTC. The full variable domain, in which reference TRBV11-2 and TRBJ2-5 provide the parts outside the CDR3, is EAGVAQSPRYKIIEKRQSVAFWCNPISGHATLYWYQQILGQGPKLLIQFQNNGVVDDSQLPKDRFSAERLKGVDSTLKIQPAKLEDSAVYLCASSPSRASETQYFGPGTRLLVL.

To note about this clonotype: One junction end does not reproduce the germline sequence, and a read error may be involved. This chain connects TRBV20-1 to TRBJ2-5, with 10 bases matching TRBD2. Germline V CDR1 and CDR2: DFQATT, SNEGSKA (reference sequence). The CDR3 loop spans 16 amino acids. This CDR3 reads CSAEWDERGGPLKNVF. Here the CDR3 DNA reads TGCAGTGCCGAGTGGGATGAGCGGGGGGGCCCCTTAAAGAACGTCTTC.

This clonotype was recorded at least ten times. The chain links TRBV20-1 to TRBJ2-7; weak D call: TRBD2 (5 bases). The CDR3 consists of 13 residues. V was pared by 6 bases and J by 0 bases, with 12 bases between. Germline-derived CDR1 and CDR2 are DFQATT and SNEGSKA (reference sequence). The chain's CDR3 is CSAGRRDSYEQYF. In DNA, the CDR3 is TGCAGTGCCGGGCGACGGGACTCCTACGAGCAGTACTTC.

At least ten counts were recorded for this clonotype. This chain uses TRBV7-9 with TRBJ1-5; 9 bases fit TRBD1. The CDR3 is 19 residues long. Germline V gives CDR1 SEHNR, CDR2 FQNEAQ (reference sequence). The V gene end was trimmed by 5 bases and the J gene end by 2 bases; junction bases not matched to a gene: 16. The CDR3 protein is CASSLTPFTGGAGNQPQHF. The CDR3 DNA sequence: TGTGCCAGCAGCCTCACTCCCTTTACAGGGGGCGCGGGCAATCAGCCCCAGCATTTT.

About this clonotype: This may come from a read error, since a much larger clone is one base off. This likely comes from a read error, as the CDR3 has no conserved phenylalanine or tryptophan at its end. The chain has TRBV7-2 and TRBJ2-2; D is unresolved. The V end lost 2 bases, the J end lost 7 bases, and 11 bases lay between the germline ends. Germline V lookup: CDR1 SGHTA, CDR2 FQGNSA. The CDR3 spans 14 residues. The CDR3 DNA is TGTGCCAGCAGCTTATTTGAGTTGGGCGGGGAGCTGTTTTCT. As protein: CASSLFELGGELFS.

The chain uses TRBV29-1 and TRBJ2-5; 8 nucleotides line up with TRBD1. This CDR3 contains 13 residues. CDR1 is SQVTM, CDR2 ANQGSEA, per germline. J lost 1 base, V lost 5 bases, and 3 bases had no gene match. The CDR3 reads CSVRTGLQETQYF. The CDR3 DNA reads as TGCAGCGTTCGGACAGGGCTCCAAGAGACCCAGTACTTC.